This T cell receptor beta chain derives from a study of Graves' ophthalmopathy and Graves' hyperthyroidism. Broader study findings: Appearing in blood as well were most expanded thyroid clonotypes above 0.001 frequency.

The CDR3 has 12 residues. Germline-derived CDR1 and CDR2 are MNHNS and SASEGT. CDR3 regions of TCR beta were amplified from RNA transcripts. RT-PCR was first run with HTBI primers, then multiplex PCR in a second round. A single record per CDR3 protein comes from TCRdb applying MiXCR to the multiplex PCR reads. The data hold a few hundred thousand distinct CDR3 sequences, with approximately 21% observed a single time. As regards this clonotype: The antigen remains unidentified. Relative to the germline gene, one junction end is altered; a read error may explain this.

Hyperthyroidism in these 18- to 65-year-old patients was newly diagnosed, lasting under 2 months. Sequenced input: peripheral blood. This clonotype originated in a woman younger than 30 with stable Graves' hyperthyroidism. V usage is TRBV6-1 and J usage is TRBJ1-2, with D unresolved. The CDR3 DNA sequence: TGTGCCAGCTCCATCAGACCCTATGGTTACACCTTC. Protein: CASSIRPYGYTF.